This T cell receptor (beta chain) is drawn from a study of blood T cell repertoires in COVID-19. About the study: Spain, Italy and the United States supplied samples that represented acute and convalescent COVID-19. Sources were T cells, B-cell-depleted T cells, or PBMCs; the material itself was cDNA or gDNA.

In the study's own analysis: Counts of nucleated cells, estimated from reference gene primer amplification, were obtained. Sequencing was performed with immunoSEQ multiplex PCR; in TCRdb, only in-frame clones are kept and a portion is missing. V and J calls and clone size are as listed in that table; D and trimming were resolved from the DNA. The sample has about 140,000 clones, over 60% seen once. V lost 10 bases, J lost 0 bases, and 11 bases stayed unmatched. Germline-derived CDR1 and CDR2 are MNHNY and SVGAGI (reference sequence). The CDR3 length is 16 residues. The V and J genes are TRBV6-6 and TRBJ1-2; 10 bases are a match to TRBD1. This clonotype originated in a middle-aged man with acute or convalescent COVID-19. Material for sequencing was peripheral blood. The CDR3 sequence: CATTGTGDSANYGYTF. CDR3 bases: TGTGCCACCACCGGGACAGGGGACTCCGCTAACTATGGCTACACCTTC.